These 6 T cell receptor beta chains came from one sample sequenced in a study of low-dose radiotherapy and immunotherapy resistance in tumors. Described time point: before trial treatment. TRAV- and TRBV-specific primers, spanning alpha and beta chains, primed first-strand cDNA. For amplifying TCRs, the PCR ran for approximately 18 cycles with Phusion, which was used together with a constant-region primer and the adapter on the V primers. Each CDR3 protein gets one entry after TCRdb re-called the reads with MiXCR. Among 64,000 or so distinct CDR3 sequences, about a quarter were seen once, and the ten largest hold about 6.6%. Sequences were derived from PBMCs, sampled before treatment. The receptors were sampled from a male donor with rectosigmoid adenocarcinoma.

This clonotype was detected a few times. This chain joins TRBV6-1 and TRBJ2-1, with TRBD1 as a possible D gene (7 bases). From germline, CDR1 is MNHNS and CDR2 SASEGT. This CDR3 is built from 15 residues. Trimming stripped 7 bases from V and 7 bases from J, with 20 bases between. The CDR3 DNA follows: TGTGCCAGCACCGCGGGACAGCTAAATCGGAATGAGCAGTTCTTC. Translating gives CASTAGQLNRNEQFF.

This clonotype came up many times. CDR3 nucleotides: TGTGCCAGCAGCTCCCAATCGACAGGGAAATGGACCCAGTACTTC. As protein: CASSSQSTGKWTQYF. The rearrangement joins TRBV27 to TRBJ2-5, with 7 positions matching TRBD1. From germline, CDR1 is MNHEY and CDR2 SMNVEV (reference sequence). J gave up 7 bases and V 6 bases, and 14 bases lay outside the gene matches. This CDR3 is built from 15 residues.

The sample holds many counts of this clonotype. CDR3 DNA sequence: TGTGCCAGCAGCTTAGGGTTGGTCGGGAACACTGAAGCTTTCTTT. It codes for CASSLGLVGNTEAFF. This sequence joins TRBV7-8 and TRBJ1-1, with D unresolved. The ends were cut back, 1 base at V and 1 base at J, with 10 bases in the middle. Germline CDR1 reads SGHVS; CDR2 reads FQNEAQ. This CDR3 comprises 15 residues.

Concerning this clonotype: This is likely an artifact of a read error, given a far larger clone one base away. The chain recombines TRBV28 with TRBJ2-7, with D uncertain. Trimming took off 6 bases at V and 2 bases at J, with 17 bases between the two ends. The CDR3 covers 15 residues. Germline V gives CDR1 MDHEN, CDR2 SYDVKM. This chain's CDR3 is CASSLLAGFTYEQYF. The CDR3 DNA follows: TGTGCCAGCAGCTTACTGGCCGGATTTACCTACGAGCAGTACTTC.

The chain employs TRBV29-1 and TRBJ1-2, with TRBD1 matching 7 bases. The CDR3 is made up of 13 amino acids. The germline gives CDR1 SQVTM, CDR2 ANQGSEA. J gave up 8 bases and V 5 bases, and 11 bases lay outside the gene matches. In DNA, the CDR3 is TGCAGCGTTCGCAACCAGGGGGATCGGGGCTACACCTTC. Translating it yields CSVRNQGDRGYTF.

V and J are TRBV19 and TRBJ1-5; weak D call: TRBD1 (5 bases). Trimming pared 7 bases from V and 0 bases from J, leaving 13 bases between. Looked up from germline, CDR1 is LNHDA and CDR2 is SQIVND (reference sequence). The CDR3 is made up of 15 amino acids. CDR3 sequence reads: CASTTVGGSNQPQHF. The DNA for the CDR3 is TGTGCCAGTACCACGGTCGGGGGTAGCAATCAGCCCCAGCATTTT.